The 23 T cell receptor beta chains listed next were all sequenced from one sample in a study of CD8 T cells in Susac syndrome. RNA was extracted with the RNeasy kit, and a quantity of roughly 0.5 to 1 ug was reverse transcribed using random hexamers. TCRdb re-called the immunoSEQ multiplex PCR reads with MiXCR, one entry per CDR3 protein. Among 70,000 to 95,000 distinct CDR3 sequences listed, approximately 95% were seen once. The sequencing sample was made of CD8+ T cells from PBMCs. Every receptor here comes from a human donor with Susac syndrome.

V gene TRBV11-2 combines with J gene TRBJ2-1, with D unclear. V was clipped by 0 bases and J by 2 bases, with 8 bases between them. The V gene's germline CDR1 is SGHAT and CDR2 FQNNGV. The length of the CDR3 is 15 residues. The CDR3 loop reads CASSLDPRTYNEQFF. For the CDR3, the DNA is TGTGCCAGCAGCTTAGATCCTAGAACCTACAATGAGCAGTTCTTC.

The V gene is TRBV9, the J gene TRBJ1-6, with 9 bases that match TRBD1. V was pared by 4 bases and J by 7 bases, with 9 bases of the junction left unmatched. Germline loops: CDR1 SGDLS, CDR2 YYNGEE. This CDR3 is 16 amino acids long. The CDR3 region is CASSLSGTGWNSPLHF. Here the CDR3 DNA reads TGTGCCAGCAGCCTCTCCGGGACAGGGTGGAATTCACCCCTCCACTTT.

The J gene is TRBJ2-7, the V gene TRBV28; possibly TRBD1 for D (6 bases). The CDR3 spans 14 residues. The V gene lost 5 bases and the J gene lost 4 bases, with 15 bases spanning the gap. Germline CDR1 and CDR2: MDHEN and SYDVKM. This CDR3 is CASSQTGSRYEQYF. Written as DNA, the CDR3 is TGTGCCAGCAGTCAGACAGGTAGTAGGTACGAGCAGTACTTC.

The chain is built from TRBV29-1 and TRBJ1-1; 8 nucleotides agree with TRBD1. Germline values: CDR1 SQVTM, CDR2 ANQGSEA. The V gene end was trimmed by 6 bases and the J gene end by 0 bases; junction bases not matched to a gene: 6. The CDR3 runs 14 residues. CDR3 coding DNA: TGCAGCGTATCCACGGGACAGGTGAACACTGAAGCTTTCTTT. It encodes CSVSTGQVNTEAFF.

The chain combines TRBV7-3 with TRBJ2-7; D is unclear. The CDR3 spans 14 residues. V shed 3 bases and J shed 0 bases, with 9 bases lying between them. CDR1 is SGHTA and CDR2 is FQGTGA in the germline V gene. The CDR3 sequence is CASSFRADSYEQYF. The CDR3 nucleotides read TGTGCCAGCAGCTTTCGGGCGGACTCCTACGAGCAGTACTTC.

This chain links TRBV4-2 with TRBJ1-1; the D is unclear. V lost 3 bases and J 1 base, leaving 3 bases between the germline ends. The CDR3 is made up of 12 amino acids. The germline CDR1 and CDR2 sequences are LGHNA and YNFKEQ. The CDR3 nucleotides read TGTGCCAGCAGCCAGGGGAACACTGAAGCTTTCTTT. It encodes CASSQGNTEAFF.

The rearrangement uses TRBV15 and TRBJ2-2; possible D gene TRBD2, 7 bases. Trimming removed 2 bases from V and 3 bases from J, with 16 bases in between. CDR1 and CDR2 (germline): LNHNV, YYDKDF (reference sequence). The CDR3 covers 17 residues. The CDR3 sequence is CATSRPLGGPDTGELFF. CDR3 sequence (DNA): TGTGCCACCAGCAGACCCCTCGGGGGGCCGGACACCGGGGAGCTGTTTTTT.

The V and J genes are TRBV5-6 and TRBJ1-2; D not resolved. The CDR3 has 14 residues. Between the trimmed V and J ends, which lost 0 bases and 8 bases, there was a span of 14 bases. Germline V gene sequence: CDR1 SGHDT, CDR2 YYEEEE. The CDR3 here is CASSLETELRGYTF. DNA of the CDR3: TGTGCCAGCAGCTTGGAAACAGAACTAAGGGGCTACACCTTC.

The chain has TRBV7-9 and TRBJ2-4; 8 bases are a match to TRBD1. Germline V CDR1 and CDR2: SEHNR, FQNEAQ (reference sequence). Trimming took 1 base from V and 4 from J; bases not matched to a gene: 3. CDR3 length equals 15 residues. DNA of the CDR3: TGTGCCAGCAGCTTAGGGACAGGGCCTAAAAACATTCAGTACTTC. It translates to CASSLGTGPKNIQYF.

The chain couples TRBV2 to TRBJ2-2; a possible D gene is TRBD1 (6 bases). With 2 bases removed from V and 4 bases from J, the gap between germline ends came to 11 bases. CDR1 and CDR2 (germline): SNHLY, FYNNEI. The CDR3 length is 15 residues. CDR3 sequence: CASSERQASTGELFF. CDR3 bases: TGTGCCAGCAGTGAAAGACAGGCCAGCACCGGGGAGCTGTTTTTT.

This rearrangement joins TRBV7-3 to TRBJ1-2; TRBD1 agrees at 9 bases. CDR1 and CDR2 from the germline V gene are SGHTA and FQGTGA. The CDR3 contains 14 residues. After removal of 11 bases from V and 8 bases from J, the junction contained 15 bases not matched to a gene. CDR3: CAGRGGDRVKGYTF. In nucleotides, the CDR3 is TGTGCCGGACGGGGCGGGGACAGGGTGAAGGGCTACACCTTC.

The chain has TRBV20-1 and TRBJ2-7, with 8 bases aligning to TRBD2. J lost 3 bases, V lost 0 bases, and 10 bases had no gene match. The V gene's germline CDR1 is DFQATT and CDR2 SNEGSKA (reference sequence). The CDR3 runs 16 residues. The CDR3 DNA reads as TGCAGTGCTAGAGATGCCATAGCGGGATTTTTCTACGAGCAGTACTTC. Protein: CSARDAIAGFFYEQYF.

V is TRBV7-9 and J is TRBJ2-5; D might be TRBD1 or TRBD2, each matching 5 bases. The CDR3 has 14 amino acids. V lost 0 bases and J lost 5, with 10 bases in between. CDR1 SEHNR and CDR2 FQNEAQ come from the germline V gene (reference sequence). The DNA of the CDR3 is TGTGCCAGCAGCTTAGCGGGGCCGGGGGAGACCCAGTACTTC. Residues: CASSLAGPGETQYF.

This chain links TRBV5-1 with TRBJ2-1, with D unclear. The V end was cut by 0 bases, the J end by 6 bases, with 4 bases between. CDR3 length: 12 residues. Per the germline V gene, CDR1 is SGHRS and CDR2 is YFSETQ. The CDR3 region is CASSLDSNEQFF. The CDR3 region has the DNA TGCGCCAGCAGCTTGGATAGCAATGAGCAGTTCTTC.

The J gene is TRBJ2-1, the V gene TRBV12-3 or TRBV12-4; a weak D match, TRBD2 (5 bases). The germline V and J ends were trimmed by 6 bases and 1 base, with 7 bases remaining between them. The CDR3 length is 13 residues. In DNA, the CDR3 is TGTGCCAGCAGCGGGGAATCCTACAATGAGCAGTTCTTC. Protein: CASSGESYNEQFF.

This chain connects TRBV4-2 to TRBJ2-7, with D tentatively TRBD2 (5 bases). This CDR3 comprises 15 residues. With 0 bases removed from V and 4 bases from J, the gap between germline ends came to 13 bases. Germline CDR1 and CDR2: LGHNA and YNFKEQ. CDR3 protein: CASSQDQPPGYEQYF. The CDR3 DNA reads TGTGCCAGCAGCCAAGATCAACCCCCGGGGTACGAGCAGTACTTC.

The chain carries TRBV6-5 and TRBJ1-5; D ambiguous. In germline, CDR1 is MNHEY, CDR2 SVGAGI. The CDR3 loop spans 14 amino acids. V lost 4 bases, J lost 2 bases, and 9 bases lay in between. CDR3 amino acids: CASSCGRGNQPQHF. In DNA, the CDR3 is TGTGCCAGCAGTTGCGGTAGAGGCAATCAGCCCCAGCATTTT.

The rearrangement uses TRBV12-3 or TRBV12-4 and TRBJ2-3; D not resolved. Trimming took 3 bases from V and 2 from J, leaving 9 bases between them. CDR3 length equals 14 residues. The CDR3 loop reads CASSFAGPTDTQYF. The DNA for the CDR3 is TGTGCCAGCAGTTTCGCAGGCCCCACAGATACGCAGTATTTT.

In its sample, this clonotype was seen once. Its ends do not fully match the called genes, so a read error is possible. This chain links TRBV29-1 with TRBJ2-1; D possibly uses TRBD1 or TRBD2 (5 bases each). The CDR3 runs to 18 residues. The V gene's germline CDR1 is SQVTM and CDR2 ANQGSEA. The CDR3 coding sequence is TGCAGCGTCGAAGGGCTCCCGGGACCGCAAATCCCCTACAATGAGCAGTTCTTC. This gives the protein CSVEGLPGPQIPYNEQFF.

The CDR3 here is CASKGTMAPQHF. Written as DNA, the CDR3 is TGTGCCAGCAAGGGGACGATGGCGCCCCAGCATTTT. V gene TRBV2 combines with J gene TRBJ1-5, with a weak D call TRBD1 (5 bases). The germline gives CDR1 SNHLY, CDR2 FYNNEI. The CDR3 contains 12 residues. With 7 bases removed from V and 9 bases from J, the gap between germline ends came to 13 bases.

V is TRBV7-6 and J is TRBJ2-7; 8 nucleotides agree with TRBD2. The germline gives CDR1 SGHVS, CDR2 FNYEAQ. The CDR3 consists of 15 residues. The V segment lost 1 base and the J segment 6 bases; nucleotides outside the gene matches: 8. CDR3: CASSLGPAGAPEQYF. Written as DNA, the CDR3 is TGTGCCAGCAGCTTAGGACCAGCGGGAGCACCCGAGCAGTACTTC. The variable domain in full, completed from reference TRBV7-6 and TRBJ2-7, reads GAGVSQSPRYKVTKRGQDVALRCDPISGHVSLYWYRQALGQGPEFLTYFNYEAQQDKSGLPNDRFSAERPEGSISTLTIQRTEQRDSAMYRCASSLGPAGAPEQYFGPGTRLTVT.

Only one count was recorded for this clonotype. The chain combines TRBV28 with TRBJ2-7, with TRBD1 as a possible D gene (6 bases). Trimming cost V 6 bases and J 2 bases, with 20 bases left between them. Germline CDR1 and CDR2: MDHEN and SYDVKM. The CDR3 runs 16 residues. The CDR3 nucleotides read TGTGCCAGCAGCACCAATCCTAGGGGGAGCCCCTACGAGCAGTACTTC. Its protein is CASSTNPRGSPYEQYF.

This rearrangement joins TRBV2 to TRBJ2-3; D is perhaps TRBD2 (6 bases). Trimming pared 6 bases from V and 2 bases from J, leaving 12 bases between. CDR1 and CDR2 from the germline V gene are SNHLY and FYNNEI. The CDR3 runs 14 residues. The CDR3 here is CASRSGTHTDTQYF. The CDR3 DNA sequence: TGTGCCAGCAGGTCCGGGACTCACACAGATACGCAGTATTTT.